This T cell receptor (beta chain) stems from a study of response to subunit inactivated influenza vaccine. Each CDR3 protein gets one entry after TCRdb re-called the RT-PCR reads with MiXCR. The profile shows 180,000 or so distinct CDR3 sequences, about an eighth of them singletons. In its sample, this clonotype was seen many times. The germline V gene has CDR1 SGHVS and CDR2 FQNEAQ. CDR3 length: 13 amino acids. V lost 9 bases to trimming and J lost 5 bases; unmatched junction nucleotides: 9. This same sample was also taken into another study, of T cells expressing NK-cell markers. That source notes: Beta-chain TCR cDNA was generated via 5'RACE template switching with UMIs. Eight donors were sequenced, of whom seven were HCMV-seropositive, while the remaining one was HCMV-seronegative. Of CD8+ T cells, 1.0-7.0% belonged to dominant NKG2C+ clonotypes in several donors. Among several donors, these clonotypes also ranked first in the CD3+CD56-NKG2C+ fraction.

The source of this sequence is a man aged 50 to 59 who received an inactivated influenza vaccine. This sequence joins TRBV7-8 and TRBJ2-7; TRBD2 matches at 8 bases. Sequenced here: CD8+ T cells sorted from PBMCs, sampled 12 days after vaccination. The CDR3 is CASIAGFNNEQYF. The CDR3, as DNA: TGTGCCAGTATAGCGGGATTCAACAACGAGCAGTACTTC.